This T cell receptor (beta chain) is from a study of T cells in Graves' hyperthyroidism and ophthalmopathy (dated by TCRdb to between 2018 and 2020). Regarding the study in general: Peripheral blood samples were taken at the time of initial diagnosis, prior to any treatment. For training and testing, the 100 or so patients in the discovery cohort were randomly divided in a 7:3 ratio. To identify distinguishing TCR V-J signatures, a discovery cohort of 100 patients was used, comprising approximately 40 with Graves' ophthalmopathy and some 60 with stable Graves' hyperthyroidism. After blood sampling, hyperthyroidism patients were treated with methimazole at a starting dose of 30 mg daily, and ophthalmopathy patients were treated with high-dose intravenous methylprednisolone. In several Graves' hyperthyroidism patients, the study also compared T-cell repertoires from thyroid tissue with T-cell repertoires from blood. TCR Vbeta CDR3 sequencing of 130 to 150 peripheral blood samples (roughly 41 ophthalmopathy, 75 or so hyperthyroidism and some 17 progressor patients) is reported in the paper. Prospective prediction of ophthalmopathy was tested in an independent validation cohort consisting of fewer than 20 hyperthyroidism patients and more than 15 patients who later progressed to ophthalmopathy.

With respect to this clonotype: Its cognate antigen has yet to be identified. No base qualities exist here, and no much larger clone lies one base off it.

Amplification of TCR beta CDR3 regions was carried out from RNA transcripts. The first round of RT-PCR for the TCR CDR3 was performed with the HTBI primer set and the Qiagen OneStep RT-PCR kit. Libraries were constructed in a second round of multiplex PCR, after which size selection and purification were performed. Libraries were sequenced paired-end with 100 bp reads on an Illumina HiSeq2000. The paper's data handling went like this. SOAPnuke was used to process the raw data, throwing out any read that contained adapters or uncalled bases, had a mean Phred below 15, or lacked an exact constant-primer or identifier match. High-quality paired reads were merged using COPE v1.2.5, and each unique nucleotide sequence was defined as a clonotype. Clonotypes were aligned to IMGT TRBV, TRBD and TRBJ reference segments using MiTCR v1.1. The analysis included only V-J combinations with a frequency above 0.0001, which together covered around 99% of the repertoires. The TCS score was defined as F50 (clonal expansion) divided by E x V (chaos), with BLOSUM62-based TCRdist calculated between CDR3 peptides within each V-J. Welch's t-statistics and random forest reduced several hundred V-J features to roughly 13, which were used in a naive Bayes classifier (R e1071). The public reads were reprocessed in TCRdb via fastp at Q25 and MiXCR, keeping in-frame beta chains. Every distinct CDR3 protein forms one entry, paired with its most common genes and DNA. TCRdb assigned the V and J calls; the authors' analysis was not used. The sample table lists about 420,000 distinct CDR3 sequences, about 13% of them with a count of one. The ten top clones hold roughly 4.8% of the sample.

Stable Graves' hyperthyroidism was defined as the absence of progression to ophthalmopathy over 18 months of follow-up. Hyperthyroidism patients were newly diagnosed, with disease duration under 2 months, and aged 18 to 65 years. Exclusion was applied to patients with uncontrolled infections, other autoimmune diseases, pregnancy or lactation. Diagnoses were based on clinical symptoms, serum thyroxine and TRAb, thyroid ultrasound and orbital computed tomography. PBMCs were separated from roughly 10 ml of fresh peripheral blood using Ficoll-Paque density gradient centrifugation. Total RNA was extracted with Trizol reagent, and quality was checked on an Agilent 2100 Bioanalyzer. Overall study outcomes, separate from this receptor: In validation, the model predicted progression to ophthalmopathy a median of about 5.9 months before onset, with roughly 68% sensitivity and more than 72% specificity. Ophthalmopathy was separated from stable hyperthyroidism by a 13 V-J signature model, with around 90% sensitivity and around 81% specificity obtained in cross-validation and 80%/75% obtained in testing. Most expanded thyroid clonotypes (frequency above 0.001) were also detected in blood, a finding suggesting that blood repertoires may reflect thyroid immune responses. Sample size was not statistically predetermined, and blinding of investigators to group allocation was not performed.

The germline V gene (reference sequence) sets CDR1 to MNHEY and CDR2 to SMNVEV. The germline ends are 12 bases apart after V is trimmed by 2 bases and J by 1 base. There are 15 amino acids in the CDR3, from cysteine to phenylalanine inclusive. Just CDR3 DNA is preserved here, 45 bases in frame from base 1. The source of this sequence is a woman aged 18 to 35 with Graves' hyperthyroidism. The chain is assembled from TRBV27 and TRBJ2-7; possibly the D gene is TRBD1, per 5 matching bases. The specimen was blood. The CDR3 loop reads CASSLQGLMSYEQYF. Here is the DNA: TGTGCCAGCAGTTTACAGGGTCTTATGTCCTACGAGCAGTACTTC.